The clone carrying this TCR beta chain was counted only a few times. This CDR3 contains 15 residues. Per the germline V gene, CDR1 is MDHEN and CDR2 is SYDVKM. The V gene end was trimmed by 2 bases and the J gene end by 6 bases; junction bases not matched to a gene: 3. In the source study's methods: It was from reference gene primer amplification that nucleated cell counts were estimated. Libraries were prepared by immunoSEQ multiplex PCR; TCRdb keeps only in-frame clonotypes and omits some of them. That table gives V, J and clone size, and the DNA gave D and trimming. The sample records about 230,000 clones, 88% being singletons. This specimen comes from a study of blood T cell repertoires in COVID-19. Turning to the study itself: The United States, Italy and Spain supplied acute and convalescent COVID-19 samples. PBMCs, B-cell-depleted T cells, or T cells were the source of the cDNA or gDNA that made up the material.

The rearrangement links TRBV28 to TRBJ2-1; 11 nucleotides agree with TRBD1. The source of this sequence is an older woman with acute or convalescent COVID-19. The sequencing input was peripheral blood. The chain's CDR3 is CASSLGQGAVNEQFF. CDR3 nucleotides: TGTGCCAGCAGTTTAGGACAGGGGGCGGTCAATGAGCAGTTCTTC.